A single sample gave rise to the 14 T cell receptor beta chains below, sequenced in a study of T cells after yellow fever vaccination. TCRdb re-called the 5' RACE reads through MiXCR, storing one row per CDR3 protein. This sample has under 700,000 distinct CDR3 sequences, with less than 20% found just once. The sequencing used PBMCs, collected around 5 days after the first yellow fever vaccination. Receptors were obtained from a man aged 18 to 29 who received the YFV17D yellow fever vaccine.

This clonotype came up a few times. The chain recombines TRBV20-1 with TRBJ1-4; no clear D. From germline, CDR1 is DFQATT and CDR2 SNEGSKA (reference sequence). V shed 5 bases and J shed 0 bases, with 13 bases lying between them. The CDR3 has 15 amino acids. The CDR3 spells CSAPPGGTTNEKLFF. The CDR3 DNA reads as TGCAGTGCTCCCCCGGGAGGGACAACTAATGAAAAACTGTTTTTT.

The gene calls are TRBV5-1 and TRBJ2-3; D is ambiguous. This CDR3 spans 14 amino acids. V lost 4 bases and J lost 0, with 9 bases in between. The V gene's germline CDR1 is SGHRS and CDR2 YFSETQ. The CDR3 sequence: CASSQIPSTDTQYF. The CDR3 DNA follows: TGCGCCAGCAGCCAGATCCCTAGCACAGATACGCAGTATTTT.

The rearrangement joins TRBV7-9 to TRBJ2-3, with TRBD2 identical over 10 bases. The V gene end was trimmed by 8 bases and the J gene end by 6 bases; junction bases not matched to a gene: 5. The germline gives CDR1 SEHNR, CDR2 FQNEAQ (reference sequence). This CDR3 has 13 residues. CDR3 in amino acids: CASCGLAADTQYF. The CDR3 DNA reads TGTGCCAGCTGTGGACTAGCGGCGGATACGCAGTATTTT. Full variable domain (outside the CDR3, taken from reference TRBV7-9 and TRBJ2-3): DTGVSQNPRHKITKRGQNVTFRCDPISEHNRLYWYRQTLGQGPEFLTYFQNEAQLEKSRLLSDRFSAERPKGSFSTLEIQRTEQGDSAMYLCASCGLAADTQYFGPGTRLTVL.

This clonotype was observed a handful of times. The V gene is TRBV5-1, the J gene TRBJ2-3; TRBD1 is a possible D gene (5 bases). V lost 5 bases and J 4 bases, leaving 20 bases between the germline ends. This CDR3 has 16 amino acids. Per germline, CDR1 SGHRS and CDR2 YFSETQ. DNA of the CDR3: TGCGCCAGCAGGCCAGGGAAATGGGGATCCGCAGATACGCAGTATTTT. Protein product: CASRPGKWGSADTQYF.

CDR3 protein: CASSTGAGGRETQYF. In nucleotides, the CDR3 is TGTGCCAGCAGTACCGGGGCGGGGGGGCGAGAGACCCAGTACTTC. This chain links TRBV6-1 with TRBJ2-5, with 9 nucleotides matching TRBD2. Germline-derived CDR1 and CDR2 are MNHNS and SASEGT. Unmatched junction bases numbered 8, after V lost 5 bases and J lost 4 bases. The CDR3 is made up of 15 amino acids.

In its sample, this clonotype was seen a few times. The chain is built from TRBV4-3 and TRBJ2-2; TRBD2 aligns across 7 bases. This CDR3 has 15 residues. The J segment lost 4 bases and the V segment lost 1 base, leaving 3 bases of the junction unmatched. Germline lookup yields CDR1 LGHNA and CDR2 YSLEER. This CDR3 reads CASSQVGGSTGELFF. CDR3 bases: TGCGCCAGCAGCCAAGTGGGGGGGTCCACCGGGGAGCTGTTTTTT.

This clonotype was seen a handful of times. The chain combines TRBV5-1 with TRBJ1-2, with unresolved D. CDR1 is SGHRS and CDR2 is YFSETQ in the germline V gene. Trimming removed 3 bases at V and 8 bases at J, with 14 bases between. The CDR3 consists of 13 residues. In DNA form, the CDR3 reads TGCGCCAGCAGCTCATTAACCGGCGCGGGCTACACCTTC. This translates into CASSSLTGAGYTF.

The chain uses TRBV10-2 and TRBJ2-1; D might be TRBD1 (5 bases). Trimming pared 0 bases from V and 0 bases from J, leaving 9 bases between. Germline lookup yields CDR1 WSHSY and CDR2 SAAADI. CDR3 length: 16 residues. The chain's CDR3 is CASSESGLYSYNEQFF. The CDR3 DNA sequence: TGCGCCAGCAGTGAGTCGGGGCTCTACTCCTACAATGAGCAGTTCTTC.

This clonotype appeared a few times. CDR3 DNA: TGCAGTGCTCAGAAACCGGGACGGCAAGGGCAGTACTTC. Its protein product is CSAQKPGRQGQYF. The V and J genes are TRBV20-1 and TRBJ2-7; D may be TRBD1 or TRBD2 (5 bases each). The CDR3 totals 13 residues. The V end lost 5 bases, the J end lost 9 bases, and 20 bases lay between the germline ends. Germline V lookup: CDR1 DFQATT, CDR2 SNEGSKA (reference sequence).

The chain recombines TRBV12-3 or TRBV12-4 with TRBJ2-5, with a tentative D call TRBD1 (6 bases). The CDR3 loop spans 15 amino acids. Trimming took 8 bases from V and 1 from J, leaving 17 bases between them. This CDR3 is CASRLGAITQETQYF. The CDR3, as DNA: TGTGCCAGCCGGTTGGGGGCTATTACCCAAGAGACCCAGTACTTC.

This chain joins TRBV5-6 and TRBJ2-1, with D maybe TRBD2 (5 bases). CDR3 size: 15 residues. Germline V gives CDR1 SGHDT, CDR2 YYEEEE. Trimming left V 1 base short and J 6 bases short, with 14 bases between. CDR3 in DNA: TGTGCCAGCAGCTTGTTAGCCGGGGAGTCCAATGAGCAGTTCTTC. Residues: CASSLLAGESNEQFF.

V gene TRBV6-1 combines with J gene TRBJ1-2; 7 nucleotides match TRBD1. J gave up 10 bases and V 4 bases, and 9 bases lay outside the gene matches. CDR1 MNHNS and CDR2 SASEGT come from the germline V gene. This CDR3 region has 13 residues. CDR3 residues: CASSGQGIHNYTF. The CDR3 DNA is TGTGCCAGCAGTGGACAGGGAATACATAACTACACCTTC.

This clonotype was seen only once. The CDR3 DNA reads TGCAGTGCTAGGCCCGGCGGGGGGGCGGGAGAGACCCAGTACTTC. It codes for CSARPGGGAGETQYF. The chain joins TRBV20-1 to TRBJ2-5; TRBD2 matches 9 bases. The CDR3 has 15 residues. Germline loops: CDR1 DFQATT, CDR2 SNEGSKA (reference sequence). The trim removed 3 bases at V and 4 bases at J, leaving 9 bases unmatched.

This CDR3 is CASSYGSAPDNTGELFF. The CDR3 DNA reads as TGTGCCAGCAGTTACGGTTCGGCGCCCGATAACACCGGGGAGCTGTTTTTT. This chain joins TRBV6-5 and TRBJ2-2, with D unresolved. The CDR3 loop spans 17 amino acids. Per the germline V gene, CDR1 is MNHEY and CDR2 is SVGAGI. Trimming removed 2 bases from V and 2 bases from J, with 15 bases in between.